This T cell receptor (beta chain) was retrieved from a study of blood T cell repertoires in COVID-19. Study as a whole: There were acute and convalescent COVID-19 samples, and they came from the United States, Italy and Spain.

Germline CDR1 is SGHAT and CDR2 is FQNNGV. This CDR3 has 13 residues. Trimming shortened V by 3 bases and J by 4 bases, and 7 bases separated the two germline ends. In the original workflow: Scientists estimated how many nucleated cells there were by amplifying reference gene primers. Produced via immunoSEQ multiplex PCR; TCRdb's table is partial and in-frame only. The V and J calls and the clone size are those of that table, but D and trimming were determined from the DNA. The repertoire holds some 140,000 clones, with roughly 80% as singletons. The receptor's source is a woman in her fifties or sixties with acute or convalescent COVID-19. This chain connects TRBV11-2 to TRBJ1-5; D not certain. The material sequenced was peripheral blood. CDR3 sequence (DNA): TGTGCCAGCAGCTTGAGGGAAAATCAGCCCCAGCATTTT. This sequence encodes CASSLRENQPQHF.